The clone carrying this T cell receptor (beta chain) was recorded at least ten times. Antigen unknown. For TCR beta, libraries came from iRepertoire HTBI primers and Arm-PCR of CDR3 regions. Each CDR3 protein gets one entry after TCRdb re-called the multiplex PCR reads with MiXCR. Among 450,000 to 600,000 distinct CDR3 sequences listed, roughly 15% were seen once. This sample was taken from a study of regulatory T cells in long-lasting Graves disease. Across the whole study: Under 3 months of antithyroid drugs had been taken by newly diagnosed Graves' patients. Overall study results and limits: Blood alone, not thyroid tissue, was studied. Patients with persistent disease shared 2,500 or so public clonotypes, outpacing the 966 shared by new patients.

Indicated time point: newly diagnosed GD, antithyroid drugs for less than 3 months. The TCR library was made from RNA that had been extracted from PBMCs in TRIzol. CDR3 length equals 15 residues. The V end was cut by 4 bases, the J end by 0 bases, with 13 bases between. The germline gives CDR1 MGHRA, CDR2 YSYEKL. Another study also made use of these data, one on T cells in Graves' hyperthyroidism and ophthalmopathy. That source notes: A 13 V-J signature model discriminated ophthalmopathy versus stable hyperthyroidism.

The sample consisted of peripheral blood mononuclear cells (PBMCs), taken at new diagnosis, from a patient treated with antithyroid drugs. This rearrangement joins TRBV4-1 to TRBJ2-7; D is tentatively TRBD1 or TRBD2 (6 bases each). This TCR came from a middle-aged man with Graves disease. CDR3 protein: CASSRSGGGSYEQYF. CDR3 nucleotides: TGCGCCAGCAGCCGGAGCGGAGGGGGCTCCTACGAGCAGTACTTC.